A selection of T cell receptor beta chains follows, all from one sample in a study of CD4+ T cells in melanoma. Generated by immunoSEQ multiplex PCR, the TCRdb table keeps only in-frame clones and is missing some. The data contain 14,000 to 15,000 clones, about 60% of them singletons. Sequencing used cells from a culture (not recorded whether cultured in vitro). The source of these receptors is a human donor with melanoma. Both conserved end residues are part of each CDR3. The D gene is left open where the match is weak. Rows may omit the clone size; those that give it use once, few, many or a size class.

clone_size,cdr3_length,v_call,j_call,d_call,cdr3_nt,cdr3_aa
.,14,TRBV25-1,TRBJ2-2,.,TGTGCCAGCAGAGCGGCAGGGAACACCGGGGAGCTGTTTTTT,CASRAAGNTGELFF
.,13,TRBV28,TRBJ1-2,TRBD1,TGTGCCAGCAGAATTGACAGGGGCTATGGCTACACCTTC,CASRIDRGYGYTF
.,13,TRBV5-5,TRBJ1-2,TRBD1,TGTGCCAGCAGCCAGACAGGGAAGCGAGACTACACCTTC,CASSQTGKRDYTF
.,16,TRBV15,TRBJ1-5,.,TGTGCCACCAGCAGAAAGTCTTTGGGTAACAATCAGCCCCAGCATTTT,CATSRKSLGNNQPQHF
once,15,TRBV6-5,TRBJ2-2,.,TGTGCCAGCAGTAAAACTAGATCCCCCGCCGGGGAGCTGTTTTTT,CASSKTRSPAGELFF
.,15,TRBV27,TRBJ2-3,.,TGTGCCAGCAGTTTCAGGGGCGTTGTTCAAGATACGCAGTATTTT,CASSFRGVVQDTQYF
.,13,TRBV7-2,TRBJ1-1,.,TGTGCCAGCAGCTTAGAATCGGGAGGGGGAGCTTTCTTT,CASSLESGGGAFF
few,13,TRBV16,TRBJ1-5,.,TGTGCCAGCAGCCAAAGGGGGGACGAGCCCCAGCATTTT,CASSQRGDEPQHF
.,13,TRBV5-3,TRBJ1-2,.,TGTGCCAGCAACCTGGGGGGTCGGTATGGCTACACCTTC,CASNLGGRYGYTF
.,14,TRBV18,TRBJ2-5,.,TGTGCCAGCTCACCACTCCCACCCCCAGAGACCCAGTACTTC,CASSPLPPPETQYF
.,17,TRBV5-1,TRBJ2-2,TRBD2,TGCGCCAGCAGCCCGGGCGTAGCGGGGCCGAACACCGGGGAGCTGTTTTTT,CASSPGVAGPNTGELFF
.,15,TRBV11-1,TRBJ2-4,TRBD1,TGTGCCAGCAGCGAGGTACCTCAGGGGGCAACCATTCAGTACTTC,CASSEVPQGATIQYF
.,15,TRBV2,TRBJ2-3,.,TGTGCCAGCAGTGAGTTAGGCAGGGCTACAGATACGCAGTATTTT,CASSELGRATDTQYF
few,15,TRBV6-1,TRBJ1-5,.,TGTGCCAGCAGTGAAATGGGGGCCGCCGTTATAGCCCAGCATTTT,CASSEMGAAVIAQHF
.,14,TRBV5-1,TRBJ1-2,.,TGCGCCAGCAGCTCCGATAGGGGCCCAGATGGCTACACCTTC,CASSSDRGPDGYTF
.,18,TRBV5-1,TRBJ1-1,.,TGCGCCAGCAGGGGGGCCGGGAAGGGCCGGGTGGAGAACACTGAAGCTTTCTTT,CASRGAGKGRVENTEAFF
.,15,TRBV7-2,TRBJ2-3,.,TGTGCCAGCAGCAGCCAGCCCGGCGGCACAGATACGCAGTATTTT,CASSSQPGGTDTQYF
few,15,TRBV7-6,TRBJ2-1,.,TGTGCCAGCAGCTCACTCTCTCTAAGCTCCAATGAGCAGTTCTTC,CASSSLSLSSNEQFF
.,14,TRBV6-1,TRBJ1-1,TRBD1,TGTGCCAGCAGTGCAACAGGGGGTCGGACTGAAGCTTTCTTT,CASSATGGRTEAFF
few,15,TRBV5-1,TRBJ1-3,.,TGCGCCAGCAGCTTGGATACCTCCCTGGGAAACACCATATATTTT,CASSLDTSLGNTIYF
.,14,TRBV4-1,TRBJ1-2,.,TGCGCCAGCAGCCAGACGGGGGGCGACTATGGCTACACCTTC,CASSQTGGDYGYTF
.,14,TRBV4-1,TRBJ1-1,.,TGCGCCAGCAGCCATCCGGGCTGGGGCACTGAAGCTTTCTTT,CASSHPGWGTEAFF
.,14,TRBV7-2,TRBJ1-2,.,TGTGCCAGCAGCCTTACGGGACAAACCTATGGCTACACCTTC,CASSLTGQTYGYTF
.,17,TRBV5-1,TRBJ2-7,.,TGCGCCAGCAGCTTGAAACAAGGAACGACGCTGCCCTACGAGCAGTACTTC,CASSLKQGTTLPYEQYF
.,13,TRBV6-6,TRBJ2-7,TRBD2,TGTGCCAGCAGTTACGAGCGGGGGGCCAAGCAGTACTTC,CASSYERGAKQYF
.,17,TRBV19,TRBJ2-6,.,TGTGCCAGTAGTATGGGTGGTCCTCCCTCTGGGGCCAACGTCCTGACTTTC,CASSMGGPPSGANVLTF
few,12,TRBV2,TRBJ1-4,.,TGTGCCGGAAGGGGATCTAGGGAAAAACTGTTTTTT,CAGRGSREKLFF
.,16,TRBV5-5,TRBJ2-7,.,TGTGCCAGCAGCTTAAGCCCAGGGGATAGTACCTACGAGCAGTACTTC,CASSLSPGDSTYEQYF
.,24,TRBV13,TRBJ2-1,.,TGTGCCAGCAGCTTCCGGGGCGACAAAGGGGTCTTCGGACGACTGACCCGGTTCTACAATGAGCAGTTCTTC,CASSFRGDKGVFGRLTRFYNEQFF
.,15,TRBV4-1,TRBJ1-5,.,TGCGCCAGCAGCCAAGATGAGGGGGGTAATCAGCCCCAGCATTTT,CASSQDEGGNQPQHF
.,21,TRBV5-1,TRBJ2-6,TRBD1,TGCGCCAGCAGCTTTAGAGGACGAGGGGGACAGGGAGTTCCTGGGGCCAACGTCCTGACTTTC,CASSFRGRGGQGVPGANVLTF
.,13,TRBV19,TRBJ1-2,.,TGTGCCAGCTCAGGACTTATTAACTATGGCTACACCTTC,CASSGLINYGYTF
once,14,TRBV9,TRBJ1-1,.,TGTGCCAGCAGCGTAGATACACGGAACACTGAAGCTTTCTTT,CASSVDTRNTEAFF
.,13,TRBV6-6,TRBJ2-5,.,TGTGCCAGCAGCATGACCCAAGCTCAGACCCAGTACTTC,CASSMTQAQTQYF
.,16,TRBV13,TRBJ2-2,.,TGTGCCAGCAGCTCCCCCCGGGGGGCCGTATCCGGGGAGCTGTTTTTT,CASSSPRGAVSGELFF
.,15,TRBV10-3,TRBJ1-1,TRBD1,TGTGCCATCAGCCAACAGGGGAGGCAGAACACTGAAGCTTTCTTT,CAISQQGRQNTEAFF
once,15,TRBV9,TRBJ2-5,TRBD1,TGTGCCAGCAGCGTACAGACAGGGGTCCAAGAGACCCAGTACTTC,CASSVQTGVQETQYF
.,15,TRBV5-1,TRBJ2-1,.,TGCGCCAGCAGCTTGCACCCAGGGGCCTACAATGAGCAGTTCTTC,CASSLHPGAYNEQFF
.,13,TRBV2,TRBJ1-1,.,TGTGCCAGCGGAGACACGGTGAACACTGAAGCTTTCTTT,CASGDTVNTEAFF
.,15,TRBV15,TRBJ2-1,TRBD2,TGTGCCACCAGCAGTCTGCGGGGGGGCCGCAATGAGCAGTTCTTC,CATSSLRGGRNEQFF
few,11,TRBV7-9,TRBJ2-2,.,TGTGCCAGCAGCTTCACCGGGGAGCTGTTTTTT,CASSFTGELFF
.,14,TRBV6-5,TRBJ1-5,.,TGTGCCAGCAGTTACCGGGGGAGGGAGTGGCCCCAGCATTTT,CASSYRGREWPQHF
few,13,TRBV6-1,TRBJ1-2,.,TGTGCCAGCAGTATAGAGCAAGTGTCCGGCTACACCTTC,CASSIEQVSGYTF
.,15,TRBV4-3,TRBJ2-7,.,TGCGCCAGCAGCCAAGATCCGGGCGGAACCTACGAGCAGTACTTC,CASSQDPGGTYEQYF
few,15,TRBV6-1,TRBJ2-1,TRBD2,TGTGCCAGCAACATGGGCGGGGGAGGCTACAATGAGCAGTTCTTC,CASNMGGGGYNEQFF
.,13,TRBV6-5,TRBJ1-2,.,TGTGCCAGCAGCTCCTGGGTCGGCTATGGCTACACCTTC,CASSSWVGYGYTF
.,16,TRBV18,TRBJ1-2,.,TGTGCCAGCTCACCACTTCGTGATACCTTTAACGGCGGCTACACCTTC,CASSPLRDTFNGGYTF
.,16,TRBV6-4,TRBJ2-1,TRBD2,TGTGCCAGCAGTGACTCTGGCGGGGGGTCTTACAATGAGCAGTTCTTC,CASSDSGGGSYNEQFF
.,15,TRBV7-2,TRBJ1-4,.,TGTGCCAGCAGCTTACAGCCCGGAACTAATGAAAAACTGTTTTTT,CASSLQPGTNEKLFF
once,15,TRBV7-9,TRBJ2-1,TRBD2,TGTGCCAGCAGCTTAATAGCGGGGGGATACAATGAGCAGTTCTTC,CASSLIAGGYNEQFF
.,12,TRBV10-3,TRBJ2-5,.,TGTGCCATCAGCGGAAGCCGAGAGACCCAGTACTTC,CAISGSRETQYF